This is a list of T cell receptor beta chains from one sample in a study of T cells after yellow fever vaccination. TCRdb fed the 5' RACE reads into MiXCR, producing one record per CDR3 protein. The table includes around 400,000 distinct CDR3 sequences, roughly 10% detected once. The starting material was PBMCs, obtained on the day of the first yellow fever vaccination. These receptors were obtained from a man between 18 and 35 years old who received the YFV17D yellow fever vaccine. Each CDR3 is given with its conserved first and last residue. The D gene is left open where the match is weak. Some rows mark clone size as missing; the rest say once, few, many or name a class of expanded clone.

clone_size | j_call | v_call | d_call | cdr3_nt | cdr3_aa
few | TRBJ2-7 | TRBV12-3/TRBV12-4 | TRBD1 | TGTGCCAGCAGTCTGGACAGGGCCCAGCAGTACTTC | CASSLDRAQQYF
few | TRBJ2-5 | TRBV29-1 | NA | TGCAGCGTGAGCCGGGACACCCAAGAGACCCAGTACTTC | CSVSRDTQETQYF
few | TRBJ2-5 | TRBV5-1 | TRBD2 | TGCGCCAGCAGCTGGGGGGGGTACCAAGAGACCCAGTACTTC | CASSWGGYQETQYF
many | TRBJ1-1 | TRBV9 | NA | TGTGCCAGCAGCGTAGGCTCGCCGGGGGCCACTGAAGCTTTCTTT | CASSVGSPGATEAFF
few | TRBJ2-5 | TRBV4-2 | TRBD2 | TGTGCCAGCAGCGTCGGGACTAGCTGGGAGACCCAGTACTTC | CASSVGTSWETQYF
few | TRBJ2-1 | TRBV20-1 | TRBD2 | TGCAGTGCTAGAGAAGCGGGGGGGGCCAATGAGCAGTTCTTC | CSAREAGGANEQFF
few | TRBJ1-1 | TRBV27 | TRBD1 | TGTGCCAGCAGTCCCCTGACGACAGGGGGCACGAACACTGAAGCTTTCTTT | CASSPLTTGGTNTEAFF
NA | TRBJ2-1 | TRBV5-1 | NA | TGCGCCAGCAGCTGGAGGGACGGATCCTACAATGAGCAGTTCTTC | CASSWRDGSYNEQFF
NA | TRBJ1-1 | TRBV5-1 | TRBD1 | TGCGCCAGCTACAGGGGGTCGAACACTGAAGCTTTCTTT | CASYRGSNTEAFF
NA | TRBJ2-3 | TRBV7-6 | NA | TGTGCCAGCAGCCCGCGACATCATGGTGGAGATACGCAGTATTTT | CASSPRHHGGDTQYF